This paragraph reports one T cell receptor (beta chain). With V trimmed by 6 bases and J by 4 bases, 10 bases remained unmatched. The CDR3 loop spans 15 amino acids. Germline values: CDR1 MGHDK, CDR2 SYGVNS. Sequencing was performed with immunoSEQ multiplex PCR; in TCRdb, only in-frame clones are kept and a portion is missing. In the table there are 50,000 to 75,000 clones, 80% to 90% of which are singletons. This record belongs to a study of OX40 agonist ivuxolimab in advanced cancers. The rearrangement uses TRBV25-1 and TRBJ2-3; 7 positions match TRBD2. The sequencing here drew on CD4+ or CD8+ T cells sorted from blood, taken in a trial of the OX40 agonist ivuxolimab. This TCR came from an adult with an advanced solid tumor such as melanoma, head and neck, liver or kidney cancer. CDR3 residues: CASSPGGGRADTQYF. The CDR3, as DNA: TGTGCCAGCAGCCCCGGGGGAGGGAGGGCAGATACGCAGTATTTT.